The 10 T cell receptor beta chains in this list originate from one sample, sequenced in a study of T cell repertoires in cytomegalovirus infection. Using its own MiXCR run on the reads, TCRdb lists one record per CDR3 protein. Found here are some 110,000 distinct CDR3 sequences, 25% to 35% of them singletons; the top ten hold about 54%. The antigens of these receptors remain unknown. The input for sequencing was CD8+ T cells from cultured PBMCs, taken from culture after CMV antigen stimulation. These receptors came from a human donor in good health (CMV status not recorded). Some clones in this sample may be carry-over from other donors' samples.

This clonotype was picked up a small number of times. The rearrangement links TRBV18 to TRBJ2-2, with D maybe TRBD1 (6 bases). The CDR3 covers 18 residues. Trimming left V 4 bases short and J 0 bases short, with 18 bases between. The germline V gene has CDR1 KGHSH and CDR2 LQKENI. The CDR3 DNA follows: TGTGCCAGCTCACAACCGGGACACCTTTATTCGAACACCGGGGAGCTGTTTTTT. This translates into CASSQPGHLYSNTGELFF.

The rearrangement joins TRBV6-6 to TRBJ1-1; D call uncertain. V lost 0 bases to trimming and J lost 10 bases, with 6 bases between them. The CDR3 spans 11 residues. Germline CDR1 and CDR2: MNHNY and SVGAGI (reference sequence). The CDR3 here is CASSYSIVAFF. The CDR3 DNA follows: TGTGCCAGCAGTTACTCGATAGTAGCTTTCTTT.

V and J are TRBV27 and TRBJ2-7, with 8 bases matching TRBD1. The V gene end was trimmed by 0 bases and the J gene end by 5 bases; junction bases not matched to a gene: 6. The CDR3 spans 15 residues. In germline, CDR1 is MNHEY, CDR2 SMNVEV (reference sequence). The CDR3 is CASSLSYRGFDEQYF. As DNA, the CDR3 is TGTGCCAGCAGTTTATCGTACAGGGGGTTCGACGAGCAGTACTTC.

This rearrangement joins TRBV12-3 or TRBV12-4 to TRBJ2-2; D may be TRBD2 (5 bases). V was pared by 5 bases and J by 4 bases, with 14 bases between. The CDR3 loop spans 15 amino acids. The CDR3 sequence: CASSMRVDGTGELFF. DNA of the CDR3: TGTGCCAGCAGTATGCGGGTGGACGGCACCGGGGAGCTGTTTTTT.

The J gene is TRBJ2-3, the V gene TRBV5-6; 7 nucleotides line up with TRBD2. The CDR3 contains 14 residues. V lost 3 bases, J lost 0 bases, and 1 base stayed unmatched. Looked up from germline, CDR1 is SGHDT and CDR2 is YYEEEE. The CDR3 region has the DNA TGTGCCAGCAGCTGGGAGGGGAGCACAGATACGCAGTATTTT. Protein product: CASSWEGSTDTQYF.

This clonotype has at least ten counts. J is TRBJ1-3 and V is TRBV7-9; D is possibly TRBD1 (6 bases). This CDR3 region has 19 residues. Per germline, CDR1 SEHNR and CDR2 FQNEAQ (reference sequence). V was pared by 0 bases and J by 0 bases, with 18 bases between. CDR3 residues: CASSLAFGGTFLSGNTIYF. CDR3 coding DNA: TGTGCCAGCAGCTTAGCGTTTGGGGGGACATTCCTCTCTGGAAACACCATATATTTT.

This clonotype was detected a few times. This chain connects TRBV6-6 to TRBJ2-2; D call uncertain. CDR1 MNHNY and CDR2 SVGAGI come from the germline V gene (reference sequence). The V end was cut by 6 bases, the J end by 6 bases, with 2 bases between. The CDR3 has 10 amino acids. Here the CDR3 reads CASSAGELFF. In DNA form, the CDR3 reads TGTGCCAGCAGCGCCGGGGAGCTGTTTTTT.

This clonotype has just a few counts. The chain carries TRBV7-6 and TRBJ1-1, with a possible D match to TRBD1 (6 bases). V lost 4 bases and J lost 4, with 13 bases in between. The CDR3 is 14 amino acids. The V gene's germline CDR1 is SGHVS and CDR2 FNYEAQ. The CDR3 nucleotides read TGTGCCAGCAGCTCGATGACAGGAAGCACTGAAGCTTTCTTT. It specifies CASSSMTGSTEAFF.

The chain combines TRBV20-1 with TRBJ2-7, with a tentative D call TRBD2 (6 bases). CDR1 and CDR2 from the germline V gene are DFQATT and SNEGSKA (reference sequence). The CDR3 has 15 amino acids. Trimming shortened V by 3 bases and J by 4 bases, and 19 bases separated the two germline ends. Here the CDR3 DNA reads TGCAGTGCTAGCCCCCCGACCGGGGGTGAGTACGAGCAGTACTTC. This gives the protein CSASPPTGGEYEQYF.

A few counts support this clonotype. The chain has TRBV9 and TRBJ2-3, with D unresolved. In germline, CDR1 is SGDLS, CDR2 YYNGEE. The CDR3 consists of 12 residues. V lost 3 bases and J 2 bases, leaving 4 bases between the germline ends. Written as DNA, the CDR3 is TGTGCCAGCAGCGGGAACACAGATACGCAGTATTTT. Its protein is CASSGNTDTQYF. Drawing the rest from reference TRBV9 and TRBJ2-3, the complete variable domain is DSGVTQTPKHLITATGQRVTLRCSPRSGDLSVYWYQQSLDQGLQFLIQYYNGEERAKGNILERFSAQQFPDLHSELNLSSLELGDSALYFCASSGNTDTQYFGPGTRLTVL.